This section outlines one T cell receptor beta chain sequence together with its context. Its target is unknown. Additional DNA sequences in this sample encode the identical CDR3. The sample is drawn from a study of cytomegalovirus exposure and HLA in healthy donors. This CDR3 is 15 amino acids long. Germline loops: CDR1 SGHTA, CDR2 FQGNSA. With 1 base removed from V and 2 bases from J, the gap between germline ends came to 10 bases. Donors showed nominal health when sampled, although they likely had unrecorded immune exposures. Primers: 60 Vbeta forward and 13 Jbeta reverse. Produced via immunoSEQ multiplex PCR; TCRdb's table is partial and in-frame only. The profile shows under 110,000 clones, approximately 76% of them singletons. Study-wide results and caveats: A classifier reportedly called cytomegalovirus status with high sensitivity and specificity. Available immune exposure information covered CMV serostatus only.

This TCR was recovered from a man aged 35 to 55 in good health and CMV-seronegative. Sequences were obtained from PBMCs. The chain recombines TRBV7-2 with TRBJ2-3, with D possibly being TRBD2 (7 bases). The CDR3 nucleotides are TGTGCCAGCAGCTTAGGGGGGGGCGTCACAGATACGCAGTATTTT. Its protein product is CASSLGGGVTDTQYF.